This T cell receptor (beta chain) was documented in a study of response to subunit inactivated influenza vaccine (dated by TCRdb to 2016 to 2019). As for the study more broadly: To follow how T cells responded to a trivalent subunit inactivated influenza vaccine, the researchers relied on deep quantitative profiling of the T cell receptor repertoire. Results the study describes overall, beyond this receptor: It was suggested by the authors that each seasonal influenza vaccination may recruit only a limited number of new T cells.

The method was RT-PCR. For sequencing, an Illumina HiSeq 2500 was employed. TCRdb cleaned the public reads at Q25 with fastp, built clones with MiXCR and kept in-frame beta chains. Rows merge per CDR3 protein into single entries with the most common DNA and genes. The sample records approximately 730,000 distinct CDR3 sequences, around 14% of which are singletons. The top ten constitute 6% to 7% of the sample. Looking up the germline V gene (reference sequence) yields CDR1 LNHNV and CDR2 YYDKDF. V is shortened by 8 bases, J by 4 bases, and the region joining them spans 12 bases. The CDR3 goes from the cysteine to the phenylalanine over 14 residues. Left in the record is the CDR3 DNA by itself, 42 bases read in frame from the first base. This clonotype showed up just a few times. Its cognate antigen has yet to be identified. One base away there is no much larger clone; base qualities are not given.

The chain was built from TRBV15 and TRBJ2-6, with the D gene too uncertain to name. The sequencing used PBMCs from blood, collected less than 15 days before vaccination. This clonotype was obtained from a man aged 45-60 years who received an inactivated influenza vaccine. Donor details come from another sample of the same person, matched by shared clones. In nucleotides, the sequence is TGTGCCACCGCCTGGGAATTGGGGGCCAACGTCCTGACTTTC. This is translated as CATAWELGANVLTF.